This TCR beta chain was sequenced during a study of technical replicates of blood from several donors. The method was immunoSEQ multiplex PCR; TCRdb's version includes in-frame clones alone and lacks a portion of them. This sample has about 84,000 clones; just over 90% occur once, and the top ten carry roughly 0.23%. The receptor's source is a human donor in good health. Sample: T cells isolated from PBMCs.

The CDR3 DNA reads TGTGCCAGCCGGGACAGGGGTCTTTCTAATGAAAAACTGTTTTTT. It codes for CASRDRGLSNEKLFF. The genes are TRBV7-9 and TRBJ1-4; 10 nucleotides agree with TRBD1. Losses at the gene ends were 8 bases for V and 3 bases for J; bases not matched to a gene: 6. This CDR3 contains 15 residues. From germline, CDR1 is SEHNR and CDR2 FQNEAQ (reference sequence). The full variable domain, rest sourced from reference TRBV7-9 and TRBJ1-4, is DTGVSQNPRHKITKRGQNVTFRCDPISEHNRLYWYRQTLGQGPEFLTYFQNEAQLEKSRLLSDRFSAERPKGSFSTLEIQRTEQGDSAMYLCASRDRGLSNEKLFFGSGTQLSVL.